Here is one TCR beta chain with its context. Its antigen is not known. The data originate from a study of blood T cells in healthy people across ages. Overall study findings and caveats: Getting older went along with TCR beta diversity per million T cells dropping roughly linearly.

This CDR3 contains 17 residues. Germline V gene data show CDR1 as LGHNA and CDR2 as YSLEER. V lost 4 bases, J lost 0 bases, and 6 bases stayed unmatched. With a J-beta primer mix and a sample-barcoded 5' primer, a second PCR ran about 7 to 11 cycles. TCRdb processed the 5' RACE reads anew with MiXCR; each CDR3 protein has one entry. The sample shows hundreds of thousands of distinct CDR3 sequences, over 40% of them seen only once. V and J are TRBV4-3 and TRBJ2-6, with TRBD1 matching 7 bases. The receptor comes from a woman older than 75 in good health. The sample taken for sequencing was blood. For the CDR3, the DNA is TGCGCCAGCAGCCCGGGACAGTTTGACTCTGGGGCCAACGTCCTGACTTTC. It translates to CASSPGQFDSGANVLTF.